This T cell receptor (beta chain) was retrieved from a study of shared clonotypes between healthy human individuals. Study details: Researchers assigned three CD4 naive, three CD4 memory, two CD8 naive and one CD8 memory plate to each donor.

Study-wide points: The study found lower generation probabilities in non-shared clonotypes than in those shared by all four donors.

Worth noting for this clone: Antigen unknown.

An assay was performed, and its level was deep. Using immunoSEQ multiplex PCR, the repertoire was profiled, and TCRdb retains in-frame clones only, with some absent. The data contain around 600,000 clones, about 95% of them singletons. Germline CDR1 reads SGDLS; CDR2 reads YYNGEE. CDR3 length equals 17 residues. V gave up 3 bases and J gave up 0 bases, with 16 bases separating them. Naive CD8 cells comprised CD45RO-negative, CCR7-positively selected cells, excluding terminally differentiated effector memory CD45RA+ cells. Donors comprised only Caucasian adults living in Nashville, Tennessee. The sequence derives from a woman in her twenties or thirties in good health. Sequencing used naive CD8+ T cells sorted from blood. The J gene is TRBJ1-3, the V gene TRBV9, with D hard to call. CDR3 loop: CASSASGGPFSGNTIYF. The CDR3 DNA sequence: TGTGCCAGCAGCGCCTCCGGAGGACCCTTCTCTGGAAACACCATATATTTT.